This TCR beta chain was identified during a study of cytomegalovirus exposure and HLA in healthy donors. Whole-study findings and limits: Another analysis was done later, and it associated 17,000 or so TCR beta sequences with HLA alleles at 0.05 false discovery rate. Sequencing depth across donors, presence/absence analyses assumed, was roughly uniform.

CDR1 ENHRY and CDR2 SYGVKD come from the germline V gene. The ends lost 7 bases at V and 0 bases at J; junction bases unmatched: 7. The length of the CDR3 is 16 residues. Worth noting for this clone: Antigen: not known.

Primers included in the PCR were 60 Vbeta and 13 Jbeta primers. Clones were read by immunoSEQ multiplex PCR, and TCRdb kept only the in-frame ones, dropping some. The repertoire holds 65,000 to 95,000 clones, 78% seen once, with roughly 6% in the top ten. The receptor was isolated from a male donor in good health and CMV-seropositive. J is TRBJ2-2 and V is TRBV10-3, with 8 nucleotides matching TRBD2. Material: PBMCs. In DNA, the CDR3 is TGTGCCATCAAACGGAGCGGGAGATCGAACACCGGGGAGCTGTTTTTT. As protein: CAIKRSGRSNTGELFF.